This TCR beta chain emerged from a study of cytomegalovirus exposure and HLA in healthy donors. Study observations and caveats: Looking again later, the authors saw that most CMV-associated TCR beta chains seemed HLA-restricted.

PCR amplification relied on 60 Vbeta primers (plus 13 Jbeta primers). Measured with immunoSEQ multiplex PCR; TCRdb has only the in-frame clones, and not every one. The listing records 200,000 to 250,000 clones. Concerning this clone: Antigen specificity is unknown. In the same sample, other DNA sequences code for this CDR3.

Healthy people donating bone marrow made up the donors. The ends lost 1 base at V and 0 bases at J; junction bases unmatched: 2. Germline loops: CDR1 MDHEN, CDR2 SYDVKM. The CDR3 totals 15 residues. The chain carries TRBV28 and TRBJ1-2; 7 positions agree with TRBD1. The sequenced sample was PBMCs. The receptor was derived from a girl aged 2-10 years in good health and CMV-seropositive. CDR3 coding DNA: TGTGCCAGCAGTTTATTGGACAGGTCTAACTATGGCTACACCTTC. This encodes CASSLLDRSNYGYTF.